The 5 T cell receptor beta chains below come from one sample, sequenced in a study of CD8+CD57+ T cells in acquired aplastic anemia. It was patients with CD8+CD57+ cell expansion by flow cytometry who were chosen for sequencing. Genomic DNA acted as the template from which TCR beta VDJ combination and CDR3 sequence profiling were carried out. TCRdb reanalysed the reads using MiXCR and keeps one entry per CDR3 protein. The sample lists 100,000 to 150,000 distinct CDR3 sequences, about 43% occurring once. The sample was sorted CD4+, CD8+, or CD8+CD57+ T cells (not recorded which) from PBMCs. Every receptor here comes from a human donor with aplastic anemia.

In its sample, this clonotype was seen many times. V usage is TRBV5-1 and J usage is TRBJ2-1; D is unclear. Trimming removed 4 bases from V and 6 bases from J, with 11 bases in between. The CDR3 contains 13 residues. CDR1 and CDR2 (germline): SGHRS, YFSETQ. CDR3 bases: TGCGCCAGCAGCCCCGGGCCGGGCAATGAGCAGTTCTTC. Translation: CASSPGPGNEQFF.

This clonotype has only a few counts. The chain carries TRBV18 and TRBJ1-3, with a possible D match to TRBD1 (5 bases). Trimming shortened V by 2 bases and J by 0 bases, and 11 bases separated the two germline ends. The germline CDR1 and CDR2 sequences are KGHSH and LQKENI. The CDR3 runs 16 residues. CDR3 coding DNA: TGTGCCAGCTCACCAAAAGGGGCCCCCTCTGGAAACACCATATATTTT. Translating it yields CASSPKGAPSGNTIYF.

This clonotype appeared many times. This chain uses TRBV12-3 or TRBV12-4 with TRBJ1-1, with 8 bases fitting TRBD1. V was clipped by 6 bases and J by 3 bases; unmatched bases: 6. The CDR3 extends over 14 amino acids. This CDR3 reads CASRTTGGYTEAFF. The CDR3, as DNA: TGTGCCAGCAGGACCACAGGGGGGTACACTGAAGCTTTCTTT.

This clonotype was found many times. The rearrangement links TRBV29-1 to TRBJ1-1; no firm D call. The CDR3 totals 12 residues. The V gene's germline CDR1 is SQVTM and CDR2 ANQGSEA. Trimming took off 4 bases at V and 1 base at J, with 7 bases between the two ends. CDR3 DNA: TGCAGCGTTGTGGAGGGGAACACTGAAGCTTTCTTT. Residues: CSVVEGNTEAFF.

In this sample, this clonotype turned up once. A read error may account for a junction end that differs from germline. The CDR3 region is CATSDKGSDQPQHF. CDR3 nucleotide sequence: TGTGCCACCAGTGATAAGGGTAGCGATCAGCCCCAGCACTTT. The J gene is TRBJ1-5, the V gene TRBV24-1, with unresolved D. This CDR3 region has 14 residues. Germline lookup yields CDR1 KGHDR and CDR2 SFDVKD.